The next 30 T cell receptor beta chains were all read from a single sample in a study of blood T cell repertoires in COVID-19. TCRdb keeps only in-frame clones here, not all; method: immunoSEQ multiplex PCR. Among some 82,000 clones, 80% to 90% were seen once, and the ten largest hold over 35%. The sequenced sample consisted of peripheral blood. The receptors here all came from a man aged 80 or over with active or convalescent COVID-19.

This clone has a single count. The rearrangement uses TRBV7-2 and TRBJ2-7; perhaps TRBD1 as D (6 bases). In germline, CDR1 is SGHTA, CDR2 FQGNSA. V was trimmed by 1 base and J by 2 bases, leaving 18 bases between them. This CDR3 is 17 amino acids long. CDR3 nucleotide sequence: TGTGCCAGCAGCTTAGGGACAGCCATACAGCGACCCTACGAGCAGTACTTC. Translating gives CASSLGTAIQRPYEQYF.

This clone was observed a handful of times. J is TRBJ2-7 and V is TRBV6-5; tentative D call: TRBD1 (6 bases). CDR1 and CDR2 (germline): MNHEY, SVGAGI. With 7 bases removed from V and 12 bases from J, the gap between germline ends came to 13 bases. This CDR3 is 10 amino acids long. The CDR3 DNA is TGTGCCAGCAACAGGGAGACCCCGTACTTC. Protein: CASNRETPYF.

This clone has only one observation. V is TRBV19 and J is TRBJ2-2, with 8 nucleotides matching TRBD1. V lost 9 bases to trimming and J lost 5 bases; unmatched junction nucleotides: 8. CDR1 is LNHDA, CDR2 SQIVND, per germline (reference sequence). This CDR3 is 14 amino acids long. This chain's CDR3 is CASQGARGTGELFF. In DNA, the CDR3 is TGTGCCAGCCAGGGGGCACGAGGTACCGGGGAGCTGTTTTTT.

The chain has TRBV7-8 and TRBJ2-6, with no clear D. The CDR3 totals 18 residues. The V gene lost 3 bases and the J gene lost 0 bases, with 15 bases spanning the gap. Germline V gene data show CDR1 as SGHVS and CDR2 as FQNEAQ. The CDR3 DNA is TGTGCCAGCAGCTTGGGCGCTGACAAGTACTCTGGGGCCAACGTCCTGACTTTC. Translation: CASSLGADKYSGANVLTF.

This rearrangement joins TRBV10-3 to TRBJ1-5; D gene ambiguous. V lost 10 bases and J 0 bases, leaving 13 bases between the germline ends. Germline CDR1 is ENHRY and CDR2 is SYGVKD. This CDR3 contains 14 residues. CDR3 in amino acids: CATFGGGSNQPQHF. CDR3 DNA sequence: TGTGCCACCTTCGGAGGAGGTAGCAATCAGCCCCAGCATTTT.

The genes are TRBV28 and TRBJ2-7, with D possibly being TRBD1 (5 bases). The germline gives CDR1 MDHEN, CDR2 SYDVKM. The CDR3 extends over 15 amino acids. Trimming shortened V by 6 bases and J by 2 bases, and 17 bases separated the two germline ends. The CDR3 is CASRGETTNPYEQYF. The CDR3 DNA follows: TGTGCCAGCAGAGGGGAAACCACGAACCCCTACGAGCAGTACTTC.

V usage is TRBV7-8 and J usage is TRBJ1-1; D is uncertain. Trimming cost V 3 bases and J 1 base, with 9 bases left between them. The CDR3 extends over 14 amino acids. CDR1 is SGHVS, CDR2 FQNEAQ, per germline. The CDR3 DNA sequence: TGTGCCAGCAGCTTTGTCAGTCGGAACACTGAAGCTTTCTTT. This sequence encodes CASSFVSRNTEAFF.

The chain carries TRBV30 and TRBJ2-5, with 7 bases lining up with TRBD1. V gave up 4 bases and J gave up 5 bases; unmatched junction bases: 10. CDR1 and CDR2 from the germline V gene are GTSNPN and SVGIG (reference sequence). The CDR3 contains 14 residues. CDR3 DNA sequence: TGTGCCTGGATTAACAGGGGATCCGGGGAGACCCAGTACTTC. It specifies CAWINRGSGETQYF.

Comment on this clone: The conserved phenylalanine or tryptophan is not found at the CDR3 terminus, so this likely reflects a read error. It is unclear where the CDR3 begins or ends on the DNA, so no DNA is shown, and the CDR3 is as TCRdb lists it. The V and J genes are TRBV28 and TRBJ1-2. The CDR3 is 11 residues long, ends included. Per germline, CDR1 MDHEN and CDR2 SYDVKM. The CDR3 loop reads CASSSHPRRDK.

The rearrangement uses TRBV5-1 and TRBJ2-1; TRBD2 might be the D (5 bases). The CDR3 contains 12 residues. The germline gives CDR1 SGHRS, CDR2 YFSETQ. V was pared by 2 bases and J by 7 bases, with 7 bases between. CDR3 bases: TGCGCCAGCAGCTTTAGGAGGAATGAGCAGTTCTTC. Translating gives CASSFRRNEQFF.

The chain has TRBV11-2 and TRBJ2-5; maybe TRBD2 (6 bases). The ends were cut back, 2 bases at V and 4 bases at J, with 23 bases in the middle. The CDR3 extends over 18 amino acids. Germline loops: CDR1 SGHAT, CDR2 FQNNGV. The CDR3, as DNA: TGTGCCAGCAGCTTAACCTGGCCGCGGGACCCTCTTCCAGAGACCCAGTACTTC. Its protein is CASSLTWPRDPLPETQYF.

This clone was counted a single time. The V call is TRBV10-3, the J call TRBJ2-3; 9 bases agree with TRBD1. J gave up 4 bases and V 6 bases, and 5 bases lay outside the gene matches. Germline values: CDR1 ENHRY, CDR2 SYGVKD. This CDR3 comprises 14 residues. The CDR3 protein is CAIRTTGGADTQYF. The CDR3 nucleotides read TGTGCCATCAGAACGACAGGGGGAGCAGATACGCAGTATTTT.

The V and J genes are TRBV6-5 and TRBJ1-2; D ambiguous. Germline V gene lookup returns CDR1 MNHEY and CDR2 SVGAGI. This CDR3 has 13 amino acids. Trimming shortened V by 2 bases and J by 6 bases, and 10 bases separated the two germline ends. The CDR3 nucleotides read TGTGCCAGCAGTTACGTCGGTTCTCATGGCTACACCTTC. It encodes CASSYVGSHGYTF.

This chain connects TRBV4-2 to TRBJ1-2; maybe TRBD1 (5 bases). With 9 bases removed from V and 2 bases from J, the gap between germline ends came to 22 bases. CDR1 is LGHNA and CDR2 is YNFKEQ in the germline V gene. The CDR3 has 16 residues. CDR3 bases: TGTGCCAGTCACCGGACGGGGGGGACCTCCAACTATGGCTACACCTTC. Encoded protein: CASHRTGGTSNYGYTF.

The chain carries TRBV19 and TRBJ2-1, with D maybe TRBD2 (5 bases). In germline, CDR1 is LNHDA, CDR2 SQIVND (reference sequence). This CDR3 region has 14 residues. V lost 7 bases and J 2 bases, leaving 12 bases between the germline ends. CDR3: CASTPTSTYNEQFF. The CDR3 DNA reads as TGTGCCAGTACCCCAACTAGTACCTACAATGAGCAGTTCTTC.

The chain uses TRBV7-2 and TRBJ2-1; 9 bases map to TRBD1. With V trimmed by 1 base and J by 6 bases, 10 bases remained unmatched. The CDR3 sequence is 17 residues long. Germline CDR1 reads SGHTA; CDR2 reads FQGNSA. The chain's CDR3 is CASSLEDRGSVGNEQFF. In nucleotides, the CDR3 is TGTGCCAGCAGCTTAGAAGACAGGGGGTCGGTGGGCAATGAGCAGTTCTTC.

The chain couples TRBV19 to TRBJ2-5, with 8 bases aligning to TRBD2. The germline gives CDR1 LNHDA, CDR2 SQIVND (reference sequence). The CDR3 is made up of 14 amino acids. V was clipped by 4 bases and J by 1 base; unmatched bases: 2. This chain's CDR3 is CASSSGRLQETQYF. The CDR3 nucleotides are TGTGCCAGTAGTAGCGGGAGGCTCCAAGAGACCCAGTACTTC.

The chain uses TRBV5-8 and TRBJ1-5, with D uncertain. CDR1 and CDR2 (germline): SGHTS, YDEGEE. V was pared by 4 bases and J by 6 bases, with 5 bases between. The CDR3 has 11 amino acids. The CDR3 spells CASSVIQPQHF. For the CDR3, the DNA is TGTGCCAGCAGCGTTATTCAGCCCCAGCATTTT.

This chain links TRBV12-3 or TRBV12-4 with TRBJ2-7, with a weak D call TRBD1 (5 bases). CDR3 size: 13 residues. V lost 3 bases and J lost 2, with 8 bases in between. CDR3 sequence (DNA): TGTGCCAGCAGTTTGCAGGGCGCCTACGAGCAGTACTTC. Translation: CASSLQGAYEQYF.

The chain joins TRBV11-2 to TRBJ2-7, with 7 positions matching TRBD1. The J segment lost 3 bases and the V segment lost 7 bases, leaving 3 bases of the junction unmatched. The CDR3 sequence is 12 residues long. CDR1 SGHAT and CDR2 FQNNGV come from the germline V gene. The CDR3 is CASTRDSYEQYF. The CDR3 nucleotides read TGTGCCAGCACCCGGGACAGCTACGAGCAGTACTTC.

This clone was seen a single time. CDR3 sequence: CASSTASGGVQETQYF. CDR3 DNA: TGTGCCAGCAGCACTGCTAGCGGGGGGGTCCAAGAGACCCAGTACTTC. The rearrangement joins TRBV9 to TRBJ2-5; TRBD2 aligns across 12 bases. Germline-derived CDR1 and CDR2 are SGDLS and YYNGEE. The junction had 5 bases not matched to a gene; V was cut back by 4 bases and J by 1 base. This CDR3 has 16 residues.

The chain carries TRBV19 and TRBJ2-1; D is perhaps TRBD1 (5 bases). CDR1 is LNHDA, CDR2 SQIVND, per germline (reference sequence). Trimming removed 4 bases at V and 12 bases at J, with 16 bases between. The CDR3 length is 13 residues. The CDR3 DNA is TGTGCCAGTAGTAAAGGCCGACAGATCGGGCAGTTCTTC. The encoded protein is CASSKGRQIGQFF.

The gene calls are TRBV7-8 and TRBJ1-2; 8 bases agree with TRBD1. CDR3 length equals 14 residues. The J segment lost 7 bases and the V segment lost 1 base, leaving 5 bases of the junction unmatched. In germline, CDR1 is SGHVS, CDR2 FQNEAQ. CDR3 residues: CASSLGGQGFGYTF. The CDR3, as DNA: TGTGCCAGCAGCTTAGGCGGACAGGGTTTTGGCTACACCTTC. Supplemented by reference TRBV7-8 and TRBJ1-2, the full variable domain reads GAGVSQSPRYKVAKRGQDVALRCDPISGHVSLFWYQQALGQGPEFLTYFQNEAQLDKSGLPSDRFFAERPEGSVSTLKIQRTQQEDSAVYLCASSLGGQGFGYTFGSGTRLTVV.

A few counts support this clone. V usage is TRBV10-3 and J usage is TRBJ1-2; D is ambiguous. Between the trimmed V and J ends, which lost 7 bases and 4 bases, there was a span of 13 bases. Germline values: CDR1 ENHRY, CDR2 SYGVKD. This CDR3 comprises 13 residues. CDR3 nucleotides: TGTGCCATCACCGAACGAGCTACCTATGGCTACACCTTC. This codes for CAITERATYGYTF.

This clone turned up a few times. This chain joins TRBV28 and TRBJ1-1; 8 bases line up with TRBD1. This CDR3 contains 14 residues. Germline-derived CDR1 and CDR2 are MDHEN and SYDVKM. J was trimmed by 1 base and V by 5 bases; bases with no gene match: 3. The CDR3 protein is CASSTQGGNTEAFF. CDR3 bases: TGTGCCAGCAGTACACAGGGGGGGAACACTGAAGCTTTCTTT.

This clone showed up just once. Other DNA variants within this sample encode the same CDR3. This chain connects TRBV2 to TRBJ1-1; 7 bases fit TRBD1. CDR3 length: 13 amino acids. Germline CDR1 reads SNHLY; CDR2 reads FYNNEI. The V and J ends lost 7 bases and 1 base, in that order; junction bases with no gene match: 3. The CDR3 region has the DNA TGTGCCAGCACAAGACAGGGGAACACTGAAGCTTTCTTT. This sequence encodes CASTRQGNTEAFF.

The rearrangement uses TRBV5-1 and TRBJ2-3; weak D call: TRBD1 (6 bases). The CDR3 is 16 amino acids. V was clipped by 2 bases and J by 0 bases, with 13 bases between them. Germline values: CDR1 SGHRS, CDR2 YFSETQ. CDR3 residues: CASSFLSGQSTDTQYF. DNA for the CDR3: TGCGCCAGCAGCTTTCTCTCTGGACAGAGCACAGATACGCAGTATTTT.

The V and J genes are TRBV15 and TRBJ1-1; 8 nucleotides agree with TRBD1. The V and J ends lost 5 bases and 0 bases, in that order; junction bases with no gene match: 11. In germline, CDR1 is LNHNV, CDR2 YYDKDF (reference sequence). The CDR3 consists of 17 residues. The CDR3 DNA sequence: TGTGCCACCAGCTCATCAGGGGGCAGGAAAGTGAACACTGAAGCTTTCTTT. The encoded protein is CATSSSGGRKVNTEAFF.

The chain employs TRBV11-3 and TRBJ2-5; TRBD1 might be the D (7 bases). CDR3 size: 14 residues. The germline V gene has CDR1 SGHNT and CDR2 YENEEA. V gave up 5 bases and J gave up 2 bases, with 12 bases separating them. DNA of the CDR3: TGTGCCAGCAGCGCACAGGGGAGGCAAGAGACCCAGTACTTC. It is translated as CASSAQGRQETQYF.

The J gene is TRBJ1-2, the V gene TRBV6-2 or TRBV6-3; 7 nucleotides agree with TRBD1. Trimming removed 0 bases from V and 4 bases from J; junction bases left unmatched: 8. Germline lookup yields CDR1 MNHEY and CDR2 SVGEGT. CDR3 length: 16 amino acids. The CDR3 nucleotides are TGTGCCAGCAGTTACTCGACAGGGACACCCTTCTATGGCTACACCTTC. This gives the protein CASSYSTGTPFYGYTF.